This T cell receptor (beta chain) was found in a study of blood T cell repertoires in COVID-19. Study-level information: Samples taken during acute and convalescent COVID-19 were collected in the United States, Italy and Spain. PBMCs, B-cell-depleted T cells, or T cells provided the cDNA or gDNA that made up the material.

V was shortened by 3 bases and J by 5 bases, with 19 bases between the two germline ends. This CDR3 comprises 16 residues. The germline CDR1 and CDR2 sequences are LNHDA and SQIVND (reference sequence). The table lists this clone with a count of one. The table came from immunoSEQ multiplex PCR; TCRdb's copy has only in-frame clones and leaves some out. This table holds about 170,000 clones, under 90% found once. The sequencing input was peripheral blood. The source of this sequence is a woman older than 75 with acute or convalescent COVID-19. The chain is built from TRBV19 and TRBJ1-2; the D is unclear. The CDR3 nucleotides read TGTGCCAGTAGTATTACCGGGGTTGAGGCGAAATATGGCTACACCTTC. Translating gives CASSITGVEAKYGYTF.